This TCR beta chain came from a study of metastatic and nonmetastatic thyroid tumors. The wider study: The study looked at repertoires side by side in blood and in tumor or nodule tissue from malignant and benign thyroid patients. General study findings and limits: Within blood and tumor, benign nodules reportedly had significantly lower TCR beta diversity than malignant thyroid tumors did.

Trimming took off 3 bases at V and 10 bases at J, with 10 bases between the two ends. Germline V gene sequence: CDR1 LNHDA, CDR2 SQIVND (reference sequence). The CDR3 is made up of 13 amino acids. This clone has just a few counts. Its antigen remains unidentified. No treatment had been given to any patient before thyroid surgery. Source study methods: The study took CDR3 differences across clinicopathological groups and made a distant-metastasis classifier for papillary thyroid cancer from them. TCRdb re-processed the PCR reads through MiXCR. Clone size and V and J calls follow TCRdb, not the original study. This table has around 34,000 clones, about 31% appearing once.

The receptor was derived from a female donor with papillary thyroid cancer or a benign thyroid nodule (not recorded which). Some clones in this sample may be carry-over from other donors' samples. What was sequenced was blood. The genes are TRBV19 and TRBJ1-6; D is possibly TRBD1 (6 bases). CDR3 DNA: TGTGCCAGTAGTATGTCCCAGGGGTCACCCCTCCACTTT. Translation: CASSMSQGSPLHF.